The present entry profiles one T cell receptor beta chain with its context. This specimen belongs to a study of PD-1 blockade in classical Hodgkin lymphoma. The wider study: A 3 mg/kg intravenous dose of nivolumab was received by patients every 2 weeks.

Time point defined: cycle 4 day 1 (C4D1), after 6 weeks of nivolumab. Relapses following autologous stem cell transplantation were seen in all patients, with brentuximab vedotin exposure varying. Isolation of CD4+ T cells from thawed PBMCs was performed by magnetic negative selection. This table comes from immunoSEQ multiplex PCR, and its TCRdb copy is limited to in-frame clones, with some not included. The sample holds under 15,000 clones; more than 70% are singletons and the top ten take approximately 0.9%. Per the germline V gene, CDR1 is ENHRY and CDR2 is SYGVKD. Trimming removed 5 bases from V and 8 bases from J, with 15 bases in between. This CDR3 has 13 residues.

The sequencing used CD4+ T cells from blood, collected before the fourth cycle of nivolumab. This clonotype was sampled from a human donor with classical Hodgkin lymphoma. V is TRBV10-3 and J is TRBJ1-2, with D hard to call. CDR3 sequence: CAISYETLGGYTF. The CDR3 DNA is TGTGCCATCAGTTACGAGACACTTGGCGGCTACACCTTC.